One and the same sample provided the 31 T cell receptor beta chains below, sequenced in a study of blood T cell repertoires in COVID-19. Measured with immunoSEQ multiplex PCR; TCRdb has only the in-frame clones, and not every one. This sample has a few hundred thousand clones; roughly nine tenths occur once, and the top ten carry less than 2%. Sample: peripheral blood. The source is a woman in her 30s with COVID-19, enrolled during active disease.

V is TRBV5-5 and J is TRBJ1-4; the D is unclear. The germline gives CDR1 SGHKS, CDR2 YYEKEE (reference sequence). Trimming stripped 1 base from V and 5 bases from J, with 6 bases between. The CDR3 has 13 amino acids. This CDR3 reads CASSLSTNEKLFF. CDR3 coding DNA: TGTGCCAGCAGCTTGAGCACCAATGAAAAACTGTTTTTT.

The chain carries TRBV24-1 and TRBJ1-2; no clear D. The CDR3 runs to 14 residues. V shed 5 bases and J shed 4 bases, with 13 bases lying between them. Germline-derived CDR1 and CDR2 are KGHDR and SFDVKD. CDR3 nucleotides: TGTGCCACCAGTGCCGCGGGAGGAACCTATGGCTACACCTTC. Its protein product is CATSAAGGTYGYTF.

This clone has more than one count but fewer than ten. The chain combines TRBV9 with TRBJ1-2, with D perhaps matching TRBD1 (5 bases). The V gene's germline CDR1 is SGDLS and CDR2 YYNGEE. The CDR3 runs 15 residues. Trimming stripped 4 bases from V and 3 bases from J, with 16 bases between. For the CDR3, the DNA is TGTGCCAGCAGCCCCCGTGGGGGGTCCCACTATGGCTACACCTTC. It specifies CASSPRGGSHYGYTF.

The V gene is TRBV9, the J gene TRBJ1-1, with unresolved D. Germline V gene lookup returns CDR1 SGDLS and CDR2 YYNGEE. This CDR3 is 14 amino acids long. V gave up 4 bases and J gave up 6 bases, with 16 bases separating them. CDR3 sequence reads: CASSPRSVSAEAFF. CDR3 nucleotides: TGTGCCAGCAGCCCCCGGTCCGTCTCCGCTGAAGCTTTCTTT.

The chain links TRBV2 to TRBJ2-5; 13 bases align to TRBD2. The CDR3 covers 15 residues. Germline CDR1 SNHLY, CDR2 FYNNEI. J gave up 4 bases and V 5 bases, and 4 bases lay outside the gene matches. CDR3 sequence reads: CASSRTSGGPETQYF. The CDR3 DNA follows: TGTGCCAGCAGTAGGACTAGCGGGGGCCCAGAGACCCAGTACTTC.

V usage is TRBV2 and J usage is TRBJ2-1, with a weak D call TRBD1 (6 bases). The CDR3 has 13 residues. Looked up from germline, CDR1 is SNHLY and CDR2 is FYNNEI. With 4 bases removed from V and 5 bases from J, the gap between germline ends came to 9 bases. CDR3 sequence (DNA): TGTGCCAGCAGTGGTGACAGGAACAATGAGCAGTTCTTC. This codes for CASSGDRNNEQFF.

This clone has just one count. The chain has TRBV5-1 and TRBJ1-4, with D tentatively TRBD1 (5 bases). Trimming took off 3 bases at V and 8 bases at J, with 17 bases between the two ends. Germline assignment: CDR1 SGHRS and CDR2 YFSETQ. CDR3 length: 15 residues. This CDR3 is CASSSGGGNEEKLFF. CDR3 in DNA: TGCGCCAGCAGCTCCGGTGGGGGGAATGAAGAAAAACTGTTTTTT.

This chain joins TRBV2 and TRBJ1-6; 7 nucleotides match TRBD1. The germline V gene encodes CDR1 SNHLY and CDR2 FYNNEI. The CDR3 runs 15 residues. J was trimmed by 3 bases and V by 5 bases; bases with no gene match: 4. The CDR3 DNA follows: TGTGCCAGCAGTAAGACAGGGAACTATAATTCACCCCTCCACTTT. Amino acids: CASSKTGNYNSPLHF.

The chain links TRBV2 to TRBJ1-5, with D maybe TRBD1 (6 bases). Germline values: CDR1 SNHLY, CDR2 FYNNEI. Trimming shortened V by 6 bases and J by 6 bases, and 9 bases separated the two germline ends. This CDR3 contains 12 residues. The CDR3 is CASSPGVQPQHF. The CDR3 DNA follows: TGTGCCAGCAGCCCAGGGGTTCAGCCCCAGCATTTT.

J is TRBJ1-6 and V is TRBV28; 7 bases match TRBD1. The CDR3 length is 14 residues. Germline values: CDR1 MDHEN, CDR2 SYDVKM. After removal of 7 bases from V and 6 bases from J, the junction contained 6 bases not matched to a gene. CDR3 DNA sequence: TGTGCCAGCAATCCCGGGACAGCTAATTCACCCCTCCACTTT. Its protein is CASNPGTANSPLHF.

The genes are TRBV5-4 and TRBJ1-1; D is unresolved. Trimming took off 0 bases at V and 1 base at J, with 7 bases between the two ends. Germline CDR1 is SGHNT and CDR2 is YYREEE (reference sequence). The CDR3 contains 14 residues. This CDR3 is CASSLAGWNTEAFF. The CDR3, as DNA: TGTGCCAGCAGCTTGGCCGGGTGGAACACTGAAGCTTTCTTT. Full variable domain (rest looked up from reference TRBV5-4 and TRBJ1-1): ETGVTQSPTHLIKTRGQQVTLRCSSQSGHNTVSWYQQALGQGPQFIFQYYREEENGRGNFPPRFSGLQFPNYSSELNVNALELDDSALYLCASSLAGWNTEAFFGQGTRLTVV.

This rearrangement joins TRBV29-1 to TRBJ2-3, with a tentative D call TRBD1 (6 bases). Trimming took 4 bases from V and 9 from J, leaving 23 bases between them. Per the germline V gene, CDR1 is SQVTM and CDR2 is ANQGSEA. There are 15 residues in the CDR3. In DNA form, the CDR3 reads TGCAGCGTTGTCCAGGGGTCAGGTCTGAGGGGAACGCAGTATTTT. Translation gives CSVVQGSGLRGTQYF.

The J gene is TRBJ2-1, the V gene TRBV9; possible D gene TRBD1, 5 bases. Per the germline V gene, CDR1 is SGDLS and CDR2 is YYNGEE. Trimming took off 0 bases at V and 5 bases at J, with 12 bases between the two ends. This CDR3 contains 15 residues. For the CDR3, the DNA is TGTGCCAGCAGCGTAGTAGACACAGGTCACAATGAGCAGTTCTTC. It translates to CASSVVDTGHNEQFF.

CDR3 loop: CASSLAGGGLSYEQYF. The CDR3 region has the DNA TGTGCCAGCAGCTTAGCGGGCGGGGGGCTCTCCTACGAGCAGTACTTC. This rearrangement joins TRBV7-8 to TRBJ2-7, with TRBD2 identical over 8 bases. Germline CDR1 is SGHVS and CDR2 is FQNEAQ. The CDR3 runs 16 residues. V trimming: 0 bases; J trimming: 0 bases; junction bases outside the gene matches: 4.

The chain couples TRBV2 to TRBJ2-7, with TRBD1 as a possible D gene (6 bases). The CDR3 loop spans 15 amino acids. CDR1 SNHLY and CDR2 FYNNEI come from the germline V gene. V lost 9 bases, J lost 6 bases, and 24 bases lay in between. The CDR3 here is CASSQGQGFYSEQYV. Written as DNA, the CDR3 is TGTGCCAGTTCTCAGGGTCAGGGGTTCTATAGCGAGCAGTACGTC.

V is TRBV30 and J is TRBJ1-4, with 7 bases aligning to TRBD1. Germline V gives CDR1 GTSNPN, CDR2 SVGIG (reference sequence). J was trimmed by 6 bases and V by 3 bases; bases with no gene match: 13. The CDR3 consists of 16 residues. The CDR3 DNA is TGTGCCTGGAGAGACCGTACAGGGGTGACGTATGAAAAACTGTTTTTT. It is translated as CAWRDRTGVTYEKLFF.

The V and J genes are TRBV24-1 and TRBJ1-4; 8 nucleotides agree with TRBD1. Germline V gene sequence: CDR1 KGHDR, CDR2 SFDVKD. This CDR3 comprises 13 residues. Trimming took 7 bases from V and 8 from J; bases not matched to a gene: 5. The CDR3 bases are TGTGCCACCAGCGACAGGGGAGGAGAAAAACTGTTTTTT. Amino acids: CATSDRGGEKLFF.

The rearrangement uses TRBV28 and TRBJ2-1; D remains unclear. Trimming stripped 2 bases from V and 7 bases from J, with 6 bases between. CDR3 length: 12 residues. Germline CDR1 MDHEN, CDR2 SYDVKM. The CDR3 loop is CASSLPMNEQFF. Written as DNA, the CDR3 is TGTGCCAGCAGTTTACCTATGAATGAGCAGTTCTTC. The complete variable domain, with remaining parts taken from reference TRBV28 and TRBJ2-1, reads DVKVTQSSRYLVKRTGEKVFLECVQDMDHENMFWYRQDPGLGLRLIYFSYDVKMKEKGDIPEGYSVSREKKERFSLILESASTNQTSMYLCASSLPMNEQFFGPGTRLTVL.

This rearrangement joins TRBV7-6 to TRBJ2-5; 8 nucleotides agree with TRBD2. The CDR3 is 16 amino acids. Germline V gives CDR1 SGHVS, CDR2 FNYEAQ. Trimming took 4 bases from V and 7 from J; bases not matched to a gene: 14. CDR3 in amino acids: CASSSTRLATPGTQYF. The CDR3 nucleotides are TGTGCCAGCAGCTCGACACGACTAGCGACCCCAGGGACCCAGTACTTC.

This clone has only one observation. The CDR3 spells CASSYGSQQETQYF. The CDR3 DNA reads TGTGCCAGCAGTTACGGTTCTCAGCAAGAGACCCAGTACTTC. The chain combines TRBV6-2 or TRBV6-3 with TRBJ2-5; D is unclear. Germline V gene lookup returns CDR1 MNHEY and CDR2 SVGEGT. The V gene lost 2 bases and the J gene lost 2 bases, with 9 bases spanning the gap. The CDR3 has 14 residues.

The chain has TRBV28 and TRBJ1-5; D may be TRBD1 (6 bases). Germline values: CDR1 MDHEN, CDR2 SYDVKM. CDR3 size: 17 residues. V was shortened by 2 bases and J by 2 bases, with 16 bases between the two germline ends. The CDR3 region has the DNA TGTGCCAGCAGTTTAGACAGGCCGGTGGGGGGCAATCAGCCCCAGCATTTT. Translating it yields CASSLDRPVGGNQPQHF.

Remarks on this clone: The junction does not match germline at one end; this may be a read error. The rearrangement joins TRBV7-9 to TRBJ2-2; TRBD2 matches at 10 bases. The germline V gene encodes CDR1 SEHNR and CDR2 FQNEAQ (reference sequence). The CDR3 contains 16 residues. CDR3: CASSPRSGGLTRELFF. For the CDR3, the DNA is TGTGCCAGCAGCCCCCGTAGCGGGGGGCTCACCAGGGAGCTGTTTTTT.

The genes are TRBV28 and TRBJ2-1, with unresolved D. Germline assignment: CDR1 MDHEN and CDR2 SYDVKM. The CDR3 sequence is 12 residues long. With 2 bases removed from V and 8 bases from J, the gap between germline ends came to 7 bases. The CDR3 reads CASSLAMDEQFF. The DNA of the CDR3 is TGTGCCAGCAGTTTAGCTATGGATGAGCAGTTCTTC.

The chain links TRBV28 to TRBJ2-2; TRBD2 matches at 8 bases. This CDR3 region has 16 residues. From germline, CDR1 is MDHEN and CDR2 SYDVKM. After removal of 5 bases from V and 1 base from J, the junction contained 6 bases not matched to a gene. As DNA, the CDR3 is TGTGCCAGCAGTGTCGGGGGGGCCGGGAACACCGGGGAGCTGTTTTTT. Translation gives CASSVGGAGNTGELFF. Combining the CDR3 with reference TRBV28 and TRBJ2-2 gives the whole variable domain DVKVTQSSRYLVKRTGEKVFLECVQDMDHENMFWYRQDPGLGLRLIYFSYDVKMKEKGDIPEGYSVSREKKERFSLILESASTNQTSMYLCASSVGGAGNTGELFFGEGSRLTVL.

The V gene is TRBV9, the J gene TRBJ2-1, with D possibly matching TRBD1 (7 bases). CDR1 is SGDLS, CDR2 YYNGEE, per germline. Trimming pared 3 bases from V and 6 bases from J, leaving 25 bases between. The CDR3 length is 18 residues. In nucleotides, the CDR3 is TGTGCCAGCAGCGACCAGAGGGCCGGGGGACAGTTTTCCAATGAGCAGTTCTTC. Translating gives CASSDQRAGGQFSNEQFF.

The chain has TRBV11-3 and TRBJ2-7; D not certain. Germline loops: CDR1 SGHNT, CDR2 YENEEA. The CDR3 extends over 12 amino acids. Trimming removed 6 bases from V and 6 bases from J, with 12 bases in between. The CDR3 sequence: CASRAPPGEQYF. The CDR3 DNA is TGTGCCAGCAGAGCTCCCCCCGGCGAGCAGTACTTC.

CDR3 region: CASSLTGTPFTEAFF. The CDR3 DNA follows: TGTGCCAGCAGCTTAACAGGGACACCCTTCACTGAAGCTTTCTTT. This chain uses TRBV7-3 with TRBJ1-1; perhaps TRBD1 as D (6 bases). The CDR3 loop spans 15 amino acids. Trimming left V 0 bases short and J 4 bases short, with 12 bases between. Looked up from germline, CDR1 is SGHTA and CDR2 is FQGTGA. Full variable domain (outside the CDR3, taken from reference TRBV7-3 and TRBJ1-1): GAGVSQTPSNKVTEKGKYVELRCDPISGHTALYWYRQSLGQGPEFLIYFQGTGAADDSGLPNDRFFAVRPEGSVSTLKIQRTERGDSAVYLCASSLTGTPFTEAFFGQGTRLTVV.

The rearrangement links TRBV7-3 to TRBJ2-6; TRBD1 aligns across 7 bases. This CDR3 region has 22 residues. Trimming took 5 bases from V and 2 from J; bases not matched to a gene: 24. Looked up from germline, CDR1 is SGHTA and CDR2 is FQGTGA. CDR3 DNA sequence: TGTGCCAGCAGCCCTCCCACCGGAGCTACGGGACAGACCGTAACTGGGGCCAACGTCCTGACTTTC. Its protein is CASSPPTGATGQTVTGANVLTF.

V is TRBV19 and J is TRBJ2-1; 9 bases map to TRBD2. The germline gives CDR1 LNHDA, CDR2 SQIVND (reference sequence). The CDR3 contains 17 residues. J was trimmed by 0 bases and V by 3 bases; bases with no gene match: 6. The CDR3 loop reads CASSIYGGGASYNEQFF. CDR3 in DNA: TGTGCCAGTAGTATTTATGGCGGGGGGGCCTCCTACAATGAGCAGTTCTTC.

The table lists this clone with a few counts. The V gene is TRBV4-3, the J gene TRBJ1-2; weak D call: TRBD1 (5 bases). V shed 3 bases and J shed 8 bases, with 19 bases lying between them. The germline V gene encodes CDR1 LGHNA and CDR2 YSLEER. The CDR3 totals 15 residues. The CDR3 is CASSHEAGGGRGYTF. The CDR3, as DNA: TGCGCCAGCAGCCATGAGGCCGGGGGGGGAAGGGGCTACACCTTC.

The CDR3 DNA reads as TGTGCCAGCAGCTACGACAGGGGGAACGGGGAGCTGTTTTTT. Translating it yields CASSYDRGNGELFF. V gene TRBV7-2 combines with J gene TRBJ2-2; 9 bases match TRBD1. The CDR3 is 14 amino acids. The V and J ends lost 4 bases and 7 bases, in that order; junction bases with no gene match: 4. Germline-derived CDR1 and CDR2 are SGHTA and FQGNSA.